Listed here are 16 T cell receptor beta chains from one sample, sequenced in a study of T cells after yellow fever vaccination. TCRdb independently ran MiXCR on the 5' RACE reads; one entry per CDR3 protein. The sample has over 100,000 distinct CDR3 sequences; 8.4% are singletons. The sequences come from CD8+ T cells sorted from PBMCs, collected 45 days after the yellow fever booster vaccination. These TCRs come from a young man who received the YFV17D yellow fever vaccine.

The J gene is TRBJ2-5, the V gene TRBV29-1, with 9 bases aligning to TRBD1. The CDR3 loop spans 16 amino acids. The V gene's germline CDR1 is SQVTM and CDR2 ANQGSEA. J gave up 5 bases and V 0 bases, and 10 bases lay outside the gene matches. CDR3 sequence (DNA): TGCAGCGTTGAAGATTTAACCCAGACAGGGGGTGAGACCCAGTACTTC. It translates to CSVEDLTQTGGETQYF. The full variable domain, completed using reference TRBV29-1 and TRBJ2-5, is SAVISQKPSRDICQRGTSLTIQCQVDSQVTMMFWYRQQPGQSLTLIATANQGSEATYESGFVIDKFPISRPNLTFSTLTVSNMSPEDSSIYLCSVEDLTQTGGETQYFGPGTRLLVL.

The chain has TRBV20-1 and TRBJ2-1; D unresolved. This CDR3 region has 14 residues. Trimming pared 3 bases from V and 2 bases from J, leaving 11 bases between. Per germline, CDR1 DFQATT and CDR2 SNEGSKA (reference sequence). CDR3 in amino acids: CSASGELTYNEQFF. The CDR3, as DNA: TGCAGTGCTAGCGGAGAGCTCACCTACAATGAGCAGTTCTTC.

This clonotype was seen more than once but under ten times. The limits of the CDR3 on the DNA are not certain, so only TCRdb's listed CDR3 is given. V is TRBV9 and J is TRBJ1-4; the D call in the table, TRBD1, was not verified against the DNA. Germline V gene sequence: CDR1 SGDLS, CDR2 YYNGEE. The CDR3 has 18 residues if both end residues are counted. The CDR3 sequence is CASSVEGQGAHFGEKLFF.

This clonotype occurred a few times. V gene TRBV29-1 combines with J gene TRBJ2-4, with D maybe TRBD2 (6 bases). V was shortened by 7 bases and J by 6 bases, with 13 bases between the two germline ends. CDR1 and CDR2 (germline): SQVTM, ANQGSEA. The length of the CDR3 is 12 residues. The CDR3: CSAEKEGNIQYF. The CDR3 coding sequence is TGCAGCGCAGAGAAGGAGGGAAACATTCAGTACTTC. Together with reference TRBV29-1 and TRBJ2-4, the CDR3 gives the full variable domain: SAVISQKPSRDICQRGTSLTIQCQVDSQVTMMFWYRQQPGQSLTLIATANQGSEATYESGFVIDKFPISRPNLTFSTLTVSNMSPEDSSIYLCSAEKEGNIQYFGAGTRLSVL.

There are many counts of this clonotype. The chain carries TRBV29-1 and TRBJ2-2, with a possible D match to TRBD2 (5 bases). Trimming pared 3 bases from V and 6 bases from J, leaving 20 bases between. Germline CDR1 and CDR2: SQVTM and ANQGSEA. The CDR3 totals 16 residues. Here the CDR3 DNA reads TGCAGCGTTGACCTACCCGGGGAGAGAGGGTCCGGGGAGCTGTTTTTT. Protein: CSVDLPGERGSGELFF.

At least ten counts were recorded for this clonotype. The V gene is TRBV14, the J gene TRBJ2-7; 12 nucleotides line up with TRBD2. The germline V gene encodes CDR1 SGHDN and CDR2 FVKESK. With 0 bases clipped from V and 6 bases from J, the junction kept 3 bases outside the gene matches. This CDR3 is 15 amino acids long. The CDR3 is CASSQDLAGGLEQYF. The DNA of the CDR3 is TGTGCCAGCAGCCAAGATCTAGCGGGAGGGCTCGAGCAGTACTTC.

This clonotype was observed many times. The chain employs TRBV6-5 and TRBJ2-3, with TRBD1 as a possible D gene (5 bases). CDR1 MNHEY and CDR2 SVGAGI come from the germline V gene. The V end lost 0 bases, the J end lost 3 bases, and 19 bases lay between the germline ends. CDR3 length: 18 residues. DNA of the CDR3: TGTGCCAGCAGTTACTCATCCCAGGGTGGATGGGATACAGATACGCAGTATTTT. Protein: CASSYSSQGGWDTDTQYF.

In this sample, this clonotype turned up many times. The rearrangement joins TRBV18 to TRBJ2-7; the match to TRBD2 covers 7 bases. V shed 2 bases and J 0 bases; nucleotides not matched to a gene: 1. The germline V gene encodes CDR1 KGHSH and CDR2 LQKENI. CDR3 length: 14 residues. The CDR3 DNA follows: TGTGCCAGCTCACCATCGGGGGGCTCCTACGAGCAGTACTTC. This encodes CASSPSGGSYEQYF.

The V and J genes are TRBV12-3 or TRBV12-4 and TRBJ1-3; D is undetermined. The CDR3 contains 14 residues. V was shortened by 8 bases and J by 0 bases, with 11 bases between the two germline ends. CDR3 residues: CASSATNSGNTIYF. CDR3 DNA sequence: TGTGCCAGCTCTGCCACGAACTCTGGAAACACCATATATTTT.

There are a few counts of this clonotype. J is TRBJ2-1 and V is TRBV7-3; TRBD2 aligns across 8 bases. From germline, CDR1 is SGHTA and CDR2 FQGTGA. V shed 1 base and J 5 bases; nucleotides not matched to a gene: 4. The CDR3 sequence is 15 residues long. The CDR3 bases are TGTGCCAGCAGCTTAATAGCGGGACTAAACAATGAGCAGTTCTTC. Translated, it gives CASSLIAGLNNEQFF.

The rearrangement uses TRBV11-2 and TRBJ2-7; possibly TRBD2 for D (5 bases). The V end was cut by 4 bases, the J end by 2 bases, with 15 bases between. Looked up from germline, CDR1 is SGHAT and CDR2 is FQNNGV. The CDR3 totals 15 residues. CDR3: CASSSPASTTYEQYF. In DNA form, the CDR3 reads TGTGCCAGCAGCTCCCCGGCTAGCACAACCTACGAGCAGTACTTC.

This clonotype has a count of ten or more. The CDR3 bases are TGTGCCAGCAGTGAATCGACCCCCTCCTCTGGGGCCAACGTCCTGACTTTC. This translates into CASSESTPSSGANVLTF. The V gene is TRBV25-1, the J gene TRBJ2-6; no clear D gene. The CDR3 contains 17 residues. The germline V gene encodes CDR1 MGHDK and CDR2 SYGVNS. V was trimmed by 1 base and J by 0 bases, leaving 10 bases between them.

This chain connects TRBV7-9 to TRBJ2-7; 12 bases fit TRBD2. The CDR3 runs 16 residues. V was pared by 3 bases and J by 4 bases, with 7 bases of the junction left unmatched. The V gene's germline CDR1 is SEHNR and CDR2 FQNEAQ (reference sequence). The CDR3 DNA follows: TGTGCCAGCAGCTTTTCCGGGACTAGCGGGCGGTACGAGCAGTACTTC. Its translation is CASSFSGTSGRYEQYF.

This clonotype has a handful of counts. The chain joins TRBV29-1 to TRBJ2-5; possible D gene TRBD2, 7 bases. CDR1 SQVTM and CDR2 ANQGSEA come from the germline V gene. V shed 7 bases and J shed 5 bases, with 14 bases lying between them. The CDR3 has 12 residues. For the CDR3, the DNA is TGCAGCGCCGAAGGGGGGGACGAGACCCAGTACTTC. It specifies CSAEGGDETQYF.

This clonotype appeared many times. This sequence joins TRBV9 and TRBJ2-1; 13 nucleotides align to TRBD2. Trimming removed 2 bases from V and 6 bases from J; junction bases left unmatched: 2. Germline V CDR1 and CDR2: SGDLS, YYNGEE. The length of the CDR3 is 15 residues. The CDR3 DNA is TGTGCCAGCAGCGTCGGGACTAGCGGGGCCAATGAGCAGTTCTTC. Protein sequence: CASSVGTSGANEQFF.

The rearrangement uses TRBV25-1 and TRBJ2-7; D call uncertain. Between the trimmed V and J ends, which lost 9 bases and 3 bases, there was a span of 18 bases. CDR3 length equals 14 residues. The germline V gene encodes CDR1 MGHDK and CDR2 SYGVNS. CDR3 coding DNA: TGTGCCAGGAGCCCGACGGGCCTATGCTACGAGCAGTACTTC. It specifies CARSPTGLCYEQYF.